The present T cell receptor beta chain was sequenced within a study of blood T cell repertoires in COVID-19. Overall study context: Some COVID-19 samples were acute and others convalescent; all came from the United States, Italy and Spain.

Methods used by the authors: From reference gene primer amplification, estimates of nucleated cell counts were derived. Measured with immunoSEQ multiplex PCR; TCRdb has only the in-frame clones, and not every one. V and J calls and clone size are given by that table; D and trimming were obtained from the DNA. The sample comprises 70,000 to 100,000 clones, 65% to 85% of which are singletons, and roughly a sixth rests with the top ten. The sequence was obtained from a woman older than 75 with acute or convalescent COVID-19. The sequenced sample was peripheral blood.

As DNA, the CDR3 is TGCAGCGTTGTAGGGAGTGGCTACACCTTC. As protein: CSVVGSGYTF. The chain uses TRBV29-1 and TRBJ1-2; no clear D. The CDR3 covers 10 residues. Germline V CDR1 and CDR2: SQVTM, ANQGSEA. The V gene lost 4 bases and the J gene lost 7 bases, with 7 bases spanning the gap.